The rows below give T cell receptor beta chains drawn from one sample of a study of blood T cell repertoires in COVID-19. Repertoires were generated with immunoSEQ multiplex PCR, while TCRdb's copy carries only in-frame clones and drops some. The sample yields 100,000 to 150,000 clones, roughly 79% seen once. Sample: peripheral blood. All receptors come from a woman in her sixties or seventies with active or convalescent COVID-19. Both conserved end residues are part of each CDR3. The D gene is left open where the match is weak. Clone sizes are given selectively: once, few, many, or a class where the clone is expanded.

>.|TRBJ2-1|TRBD2|TRBV19
CASSRRYGTSGYNEQFF
TGTGCCAGTAGTAGACGCTACGGGACTAGCGGCTACAATGAGCAGTTCTTC
>.|TRBJ2-1|.|TRBV29-1
CSVTRGYNEQFF
TGCAGCGTGACCCGGGGGTACAATGAGCAGTTCTTC
>.|TRBJ1-1|TRBD1|TRBV3-1/TRBV3-2
CASSQAGQGAFF
TGTGCCAGCAGCCAAGCGGGACAGGGAGCTTTCTTT
>.|TRBJ2-5|.|TRBV19
CASSISSSYHGETQYF
TGTGCCAGTAGTATTTCTAGCAGCTATCATGGAGAGACCCAGTACTTC
>.|TRBJ1-1|TRBD1|TRBV12-3/TRBV12-4
CASRGQFNTEAFF
TGTGCCAGCAGGGGACAGTTTAACACTGAAGCTTTCTTT
>few|TRBJ1-2|TRBD1|TRBV6-5
CASSYSWALDRGYTF
TGTGCCAGCAGTTACTCGTGGGCCTTGGACAGGGGCTACACCTTC
>.|TRBJ1-6|.|TRBV5-3
CAREDSCCGVNSPLHF
TGTGCCAGAGAGGACTCTTGTTGCGGGGTTAATTCACCCCTCCACTTT
>.|TRBJ1-1|.|TRBV9
CASSAGRTEAFF
TGTGCCAGCAGTGCGGGGAGGACTGAAGCTTTCTTT
>.|TRBJ2-5|TRBD1|TRBV5-1
CASSPGQLMKWTQYF
TGCGCCAGCAGCCCGGGACAGCTGATGAAATGGACCCAGTACTTC
>.|TRBJ2-7|TRBD1|TRBV7-9
CAGAGQGLLDEQYF
TGTGCCGGCGCAGGACAGGGCCTCCTAGACGAGCAGTACTTC
>once|TRBJ2-7|.|TRBV7-2
CASSLVAGSSYEQYF
TGTGCCAGCAGCTTAGTTGCAGGTTCCTCCTACGAGCAGTACTTC
>many|TRBJ2-1|TRBD2|TRBV19
CASSTPIRGRAGEQFF
TGTGCCAGTAGTACCCCGATTCGCGGGAGGGCCGGTGAGCAGTTCTTC
>.|TRBJ2-1|TRBD2|TRBV6-5
CASTPSGNHNEQFF
TGTGCCAGCACCCCTAGCGGGAATCACAATGAGCAGTTCTTC
>.|TRBJ1-3|.|TRBV7-9
CASSLIIGQGGRSRNTIYF
TGTGCCAGCAGCTTAATAATCGGCCAAGGGGGACGGTCCCGAAACACCATATATTTT
>.|TRBJ2-3|TRBD2|TRBV7-6
CASSLARGLGTSGSSSTDTQYF
TGTGCCAGCAGCTTAGCCAGGGGACTCGGGACTAGCGGGAGCAGTAGCACAGATACGCAGTATTTT
>.|TRBJ2-1|.|TRBV7-8
CASSLLRTPSYGEQFF
TGTGCCAGCAGCTTACTTCGGACTCCAAGCTACGGTGAGCAGTTCTTC
>few|TRBJ2-4|.|TRBV5-8
CASSLVSDIQYF
TGTGCCAGCAGCTTGGTGTCGGACATTCAGTACTTC
>few|TRBJ1-3|.|TRBV28
CASSLWPWTSSSGNTIYF
TGTGCCAGCAGTTTATGGCCCTGGACATCATCCTCTGGAAACACCATATATTTT
>.|TRBJ2-1|TRBD2|TRBV5-1
CASSAERGPKGTEQFF
TGCGCCAGCAGCGCGGAGCGGGGGCCAAAAGGGACCGAGCAGTTCTTC
>once|TRBJ2-5|.|TRBV27
CASSLGRGPPETQYF
TGTGCCAGCAGTTTAGGGCGGGGGCCCCCCGAGACCCAGTACTTC
>.|TRBJ1-1|.|TRBV10-3
CAISDDWGGRTEAFF
TGTGCCATCAGTGACGACTGGGGGGGCCGAACTGAAGCTTTCTTT
>.|TRBJ1-4|.|TRBV5-5
CASSGVVSGTNEKLFF
TGTGCCAGCAGCGGGGTGGTTTCGGGGACTAATGAAAAACTGTTTTTT
>.|TRBJ1-5|TRBD1|TRBV9
CASSVGQGSNQPQHF
TGTGCCAGCAGCGTAGGACAGGGAAGCAATCAGCCCCAGCATTTT
>.|TRBJ2-3|.|TRBV12-3/TRBV12-4
CASSLRSTDTQYF
TGTGCCAGCAGTTTGCGCAGCACAGATACGCAGTATTTT
>.|TRBJ1-2|TRBD1|TRBV7-2
CASSLTGTRGYTF
TGTGCCAGCAGCCTGACAGGGACTAGGGGCTACACCTTC
>once|TRBJ1-1|.|TRBV24-1
CATKGGSRTEAFF
TGTGCCACCAAAGGGGGTTCGAGGACTGAAGCTTTCTTT